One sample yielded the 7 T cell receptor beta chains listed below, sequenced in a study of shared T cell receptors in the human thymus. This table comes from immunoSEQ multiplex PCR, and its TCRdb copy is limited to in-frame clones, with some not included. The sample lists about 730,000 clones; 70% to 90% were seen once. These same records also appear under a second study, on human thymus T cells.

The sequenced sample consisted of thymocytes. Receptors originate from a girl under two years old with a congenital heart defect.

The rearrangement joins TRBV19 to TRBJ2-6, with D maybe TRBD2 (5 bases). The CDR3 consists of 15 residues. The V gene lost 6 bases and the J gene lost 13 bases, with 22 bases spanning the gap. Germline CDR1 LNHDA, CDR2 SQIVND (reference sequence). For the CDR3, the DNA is TGTGCCAGTAGCCTCAATTTTGAGACTACCCTAGTCCTGACTTTC. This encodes CASSLNFETTLVLTF. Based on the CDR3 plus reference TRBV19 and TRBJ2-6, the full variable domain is DGGITQSPKYLFRKEGQNVTLSCEQNLNHDAMYWYRQDPGQGLRLIYYSQIVNDFQKGDIAEGYSVSREKKESFPLTVTSAQKNPTAFYLCASSLNFETTLVLTFGAGSRLTVL.

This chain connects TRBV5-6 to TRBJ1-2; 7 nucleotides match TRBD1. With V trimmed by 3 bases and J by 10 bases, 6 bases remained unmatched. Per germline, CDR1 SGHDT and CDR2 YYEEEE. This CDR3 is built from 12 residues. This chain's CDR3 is CASSWVDRPYTF. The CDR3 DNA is TGTGCCAGCAGCTGGGTGGACAGGCCCTACACCTTC.

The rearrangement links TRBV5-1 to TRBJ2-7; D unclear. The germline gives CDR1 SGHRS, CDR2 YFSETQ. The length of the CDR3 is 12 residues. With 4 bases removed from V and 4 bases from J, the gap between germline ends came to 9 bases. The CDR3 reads CASSDSKYEQYF. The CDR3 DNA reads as TGCGCCAGCAGCGACTCCAAATACGAGCAGTACTTC.

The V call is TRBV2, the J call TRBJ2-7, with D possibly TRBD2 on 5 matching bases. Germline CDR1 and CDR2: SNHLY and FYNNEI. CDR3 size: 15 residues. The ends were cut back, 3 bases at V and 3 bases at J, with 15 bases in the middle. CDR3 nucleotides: TGTGCCAGCAGTGAGCCCAGCGGTTATGTCTACGAGCAGTACTTC. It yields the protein CASSEPSGYVYEQYF.

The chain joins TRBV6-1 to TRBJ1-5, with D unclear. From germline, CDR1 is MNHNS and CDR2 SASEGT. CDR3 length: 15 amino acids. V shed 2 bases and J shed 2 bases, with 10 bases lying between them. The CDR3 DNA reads TGTGCCAGCAGTGAAACGGTACTCGGCAATCAGCCCCAGCATTTT. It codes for CASSETVLGNQPQHF.

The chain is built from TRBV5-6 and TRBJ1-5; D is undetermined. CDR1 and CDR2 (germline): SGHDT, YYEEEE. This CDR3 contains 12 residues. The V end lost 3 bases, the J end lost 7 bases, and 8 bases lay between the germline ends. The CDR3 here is CASSSRGQPQHF. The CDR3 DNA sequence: TGTGCCAGCAGCTCCAGAGGGCAGCCCCAGCATTTT.

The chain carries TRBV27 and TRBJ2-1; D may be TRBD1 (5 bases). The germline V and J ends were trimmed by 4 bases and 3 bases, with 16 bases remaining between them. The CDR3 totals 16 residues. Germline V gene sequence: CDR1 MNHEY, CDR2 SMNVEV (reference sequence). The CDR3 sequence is CASSSLWGPGYNEQFF. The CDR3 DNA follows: TGTGCCAGCAGTTCCCTTTGGGGCCCGGGCTACAATGAGCAGTTCTTC.